The present T cell receptor beta chain was sequenced within a study of OX40 agonist ivuxolimab in advanced cancers. In the study overall: The dose of intravenous ivuxolimab that patients received every 2 weeks ranged from 0.01 to 10 mg/kg. Patients assigned to dose escalation were diagnosed with hepatocellular carcinoma, melanoma, renal cell or head and neck cancer.

TCRdb's table, derived via immunoSEQ multiplex PCR, lists solely in-frame clones and lacks some. The sample has fewer than 45,000 clones, nearly 75% seen once; the top ten hold around 18%. Germline CDR1 reads SGHTS; CDR2 reads YDEGEE. The ends were cut back, 2 bases at V and 7 bases at J, with 13 bases in the middle. The CDR3 is 14 residues long. The chain has TRBV5-8 and TRBJ1-5; D might be TRBD1 (5 bases). The sample in question was CD4+ or CD8+ T cells sorted from blood, obtained in a trial of the OX40 agonist ivuxolimab. The sequence derives from an adult with an advanced solid tumor such as melanoma, head and neck, liver or kidney cancer. In nucleotides, the CDR3 is TGTGCCAGCAGCTTAGGGGTAGCGGGACAGCCCCAGCATTTT. Translation gives CASSLGVAGQPQHF.